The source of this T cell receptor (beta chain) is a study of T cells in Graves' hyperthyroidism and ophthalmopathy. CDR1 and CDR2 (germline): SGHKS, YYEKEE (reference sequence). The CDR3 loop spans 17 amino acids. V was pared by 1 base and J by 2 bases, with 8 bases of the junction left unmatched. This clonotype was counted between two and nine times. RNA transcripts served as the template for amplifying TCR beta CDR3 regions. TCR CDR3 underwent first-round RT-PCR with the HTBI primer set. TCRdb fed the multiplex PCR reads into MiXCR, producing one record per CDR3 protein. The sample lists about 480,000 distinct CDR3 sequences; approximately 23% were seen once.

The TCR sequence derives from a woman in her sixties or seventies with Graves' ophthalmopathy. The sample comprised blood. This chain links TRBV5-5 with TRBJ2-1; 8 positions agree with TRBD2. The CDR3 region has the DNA TGTGCCAGCAGCTTGCGTGCTAGCGGGCCCACCTACAATGAGCAGTTCTTC. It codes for CASSLRASGPTYNEQFF.